This TCR beta chain was identified during a study of blood T cell repertoires in COVID-19. The germline V gene encodes CDR1 MRHNA and CDR2 SNTAGT. This CDR3 contains 15 residues. The trim removed 4 bases at V and 3 bases at J, leaving 5 bases unmatched. The table came from immunoSEQ multiplex PCR; TCRdb's copy has only in-frame clones and leaves some out. This sample carries 200,000 to 300,000 clones, approximately 83% of them seen once, and the ten largest clones take 7.5% to 10%. The rearrangement uses TRBV6-4 and TRBJ2-1; 8 nucleotides line up with TRBD2. Sequenced material: peripheral blood. The TCR originated in a man older than 75 with acute or convalescent COVID-19. CDR3 loop: CASSASSGSYNEQFF. The CDR3 DNA sequence: TGTGCCAGCAGTGCTTCCAGCGGGAGCTACAATGAGCAGTTCTTC.